This T cell receptor beta chain was sequenced in a study of breast tumors, draining lymph nodes, adjacent tissues. Study-level points and caveats: That most tumor T cells come from lymph nodes remained unproven. Most tumor T cells seemingly derive from lymph node, then expand in tumor. Tumor TCR diversity was below lymph nodes but above nontumor tissue.

One entry per CDR3 protein, called by TCRdb with MiXCR from the multiplex PCR reads. The sample carries about 230,000 distinct CDR3 sequences, roughly 32% recorded once. The lymph nodes were axillary draining lymph nodes from breast cancer patients. Germline V CDR1 and CDR2: KGHDR, SFDVKD. The CDR3 spans 19 residues. This clonotype was counted ten times or more. What it recognizes is unknown. This clone may be a read error of a much larger clone one base away. Sequencing was carried out using axillary lymph node tissue. This chain links TRBV24-1 with TRBJ2-6, with D possibly called TRBD1 or TRBD2 (5 bases each). The receptor was isolated from a female donor with breast cancer. Some clones in this sample may be carry-over from other donors' samples. The CDR3 loop reads CATRKGSPRARDGANVLPF. The CDR3 nucleotides are TGTGCCACCAGAAAGGGCTCGCCCAGGGCCCGGGACGGGGCCAACGTCCTGCCTTTC.